Below, 10 T cell receptor beta chains from the same sample are listed, as sequenced in a study of T cell changes during pregnancy in multiple sclerosis. Produced via immunoSEQ multiplex PCR; TCRdb's table is partial and in-frame only. The sample shows about 66,000 clones, 90% to 95% of them seen only once. Sequenced here: CD8+ T cells from peripheral blood mononuclear cells, sampled before pregnancy. The source of these receptors is a female donor with multiple sclerosis, enrolled in a pregnancy study.

V and J are TRBV6-7 and TRBJ2-1, with 8 positions matching TRBD2. TRBV6-7 belongs to the ORF category, with a function that is uncertain. CDR3 length equals 15 residues. V lost 6 bases and J lost 5; bases outside the gene matches: 9. The CDR3 region is CASSFTSAGDNEQFF. The CDR3 nucleotides are TGTGCCAGCAGCTTCACTTCAGCGGGGGACAATGAGCAGTTCTTC.

This clone was found once. The rearrangement uses TRBV9 and TRBJ2-3; D is possibly TRBD1 (5 bases). Trimming stripped 0 bases from V and 1 base from J, with 9 bases between. The length of the CDR3 is 15 residues. Germline loops: CDR1 SGDLS, CDR2 YYNGEE. The CDR3 loop is CASSVGGHGTDTQYF. DNA of the CDR3: TGTGCCAGCAGCGTAGGGGGCCACGGCACAGATACGCAGTATTTT.

The chain combines TRBV9 with TRBJ2-7; D is perhaps TRBD2 (5 bases). The germline V gene encodes CDR1 SGDLS and CDR2 YYNGEE. The CDR3 covers 15 residues. Trimming removed 0 bases from V and 3 bases from J, with 13 bases in between. The CDR3 DNA follows: TGTGCCAGCAGCGTAGGAGGGAGTCCCCACTACGAGCAGTACTTC. It yields the protein CASSVGGSPHYEQYF. The variable domain in full, with the rest retrieved from reference TRBV9 and TRBJ2-7, is DSGVTQTPKHLITATGQRVTLRCSPRSGDLSVYWYQQSLDQGLQFLIQYYNGEERAKGNILERFSAQQFPDLHSELNLSSLELGDSALYFCASSVGGSPHYEQYFGPGTRLTVT.

V usage is TRBV15 and J usage is TRBJ2-5; 15 bases agree with TRBD2. Losses at the gene ends were 1 base for V and 4 bases for J; bases not matched to a gene: 4. Germline CDR1 and CDR2: LNHNV and YYDKDF (reference sequence). This CDR3 contains 17 residues. In DNA, the CDR3 is TGTGCCACCAGCAGAGCCAGGGGACTAGCGGGGGGAGAGACCCAGTACTTC. It is translated as CATSRARGLAGGETQYF.

The gene calls are TRBV6-4 and TRBJ2-1, with 11 bases that match TRBD2. This CDR3 region has 15 residues. Germline lookup yields CDR1 MRHNA and CDR2 SNTAGT. V shed 0 bases, J shed 8 bases, and the junction held 3 bases outside the gene matches. CDR3 residues: CASSDSSGGADEQFF. CDR3 DNA: TGTGCCAGCAGTGACTCTAGCGGGGGGGCCGATGAGCAGTTCTTC.

The genes are TRBV6-5 and TRBJ1-5; the D is unclear. The V and J ends lost 6 bases and 1 base respectively, with 13 bases between them. The CDR3 has 15 amino acids. Looked up from germline, CDR1 is MNHEY and CDR2 is SVGAGI. The CDR3: CASRSGISSNQPQHF. The CDR3 bases are TGTGCCAGCAGAAGCGGGATTTCGAGCAATCAGCCCCAGCATTTT.

This chain joins TRBV6-1 and TRBJ2-7; 8 bases agree with TRBD1. The CDR3 consists of 15 residues. Germline assignment: CDR1 MNHNS and CDR2 SASEGT. The ends lost 3 bases at V and 3 bases at J; junction bases unmatched: 7. The CDR3 region has the DNA TGTGCCAGCAGTGATGAATTACAGGGGGACTACGAGCAGTACTTC. Protein product: CASSDELQGDYEQYF.

V usage is TRBV6-5 and J usage is TRBJ2-1; D not certain. The germline V gene has CDR1 MNHEY and CDR2 SVGAGI. There are 11 residues in the CDR3. V shed 6 bases and J shed 10 bases, with 10 bases lying between them. The chain's CDR3 is CASSSIEEQFF. The CDR3 bases are TGTGCCAGCAGCTCTATCGAGGAGCAGTTCTTC.

The CDR3 bases are TGTGCCAGCAGCGTCGAGGGAAACACCATATATTTT. As protein: CASSVEGNTIYF. V is TRBV9 and J is TRBJ1-3; D unclear. V shed 2 bases and J shed 4 bases, with 4 bases lying between them. This CDR3 has 12 residues. Germline V gene lookup returns CDR1 SGDLS and CDR2 YYNGEE.

The chain recombines TRBV10-3 with TRBJ2-7, with unresolved D. V gave up 2 bases and J gave up 0 bases, with 8 bases separating them. CDR1 and CDR2 from the germline V gene are ENHRY and SYGVKD. CDR3 size: 14 residues. CDR3 nucleotide sequence: TGTGCCATCAGTGAGGGAGATAACTCCTACGAGCAGTACTTC. It yields the protein CAISEGDNSYEQYF.